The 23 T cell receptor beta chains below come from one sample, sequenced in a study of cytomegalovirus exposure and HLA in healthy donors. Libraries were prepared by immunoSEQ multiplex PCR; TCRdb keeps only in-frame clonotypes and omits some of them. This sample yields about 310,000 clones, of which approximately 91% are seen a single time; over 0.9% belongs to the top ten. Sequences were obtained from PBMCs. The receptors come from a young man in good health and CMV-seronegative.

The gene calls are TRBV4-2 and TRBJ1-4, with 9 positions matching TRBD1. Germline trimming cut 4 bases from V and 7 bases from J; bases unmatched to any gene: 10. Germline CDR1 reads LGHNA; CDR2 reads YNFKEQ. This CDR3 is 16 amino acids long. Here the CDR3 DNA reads TGTGCCAGCAGCCCAGCATTGGGACAGGGAGTTGAAAAACTGTTTTTT. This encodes CASSPALGQGVEKLFF.

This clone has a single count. The chain's CDR3 is CASSGFGQTSGANVLTF. The DNA for the CDR3 is TGTGCCAGCAGCGGGTTCGGACAGACCTCTGGGGCCAACGTCCTGACTTTC. The chain carries TRBV7-2 and TRBJ2-6, with D tentatively TRBD1 (6 bases). CDR1 SGHTA and CDR2 FQGNSA come from the germline V gene. The CDR3 is 17 amino acids. V was trimmed by 5 bases and J by 0 bases, leaving 14 bases between them.

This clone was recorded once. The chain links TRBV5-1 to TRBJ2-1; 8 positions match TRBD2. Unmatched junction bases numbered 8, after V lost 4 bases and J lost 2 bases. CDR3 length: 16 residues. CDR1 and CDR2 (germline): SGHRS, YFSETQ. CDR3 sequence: CASSPGGTRAYNEQFF. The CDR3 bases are TGCGCCAGCAGCCCCGGAGGGACTAGGGCCTACAATGAGCAGTTCTTC.

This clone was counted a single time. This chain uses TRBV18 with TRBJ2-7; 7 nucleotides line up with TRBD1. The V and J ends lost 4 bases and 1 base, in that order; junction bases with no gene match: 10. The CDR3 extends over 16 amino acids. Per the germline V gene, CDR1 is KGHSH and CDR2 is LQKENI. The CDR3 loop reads CASSLRRDSRSYEQYF. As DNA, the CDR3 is TGTGCCAGCTCACTAAGAAGGGACAGTCGATCCTACGAGCAGTACTTC.

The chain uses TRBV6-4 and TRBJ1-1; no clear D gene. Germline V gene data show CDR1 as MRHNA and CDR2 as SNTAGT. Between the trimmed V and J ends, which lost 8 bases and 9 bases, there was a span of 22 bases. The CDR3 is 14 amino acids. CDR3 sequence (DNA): TGTGCCAGCCGTGTGGAGGCGGATGAGGCTAAAGCTTTCTTT. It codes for CASRVEADEAKAFF.

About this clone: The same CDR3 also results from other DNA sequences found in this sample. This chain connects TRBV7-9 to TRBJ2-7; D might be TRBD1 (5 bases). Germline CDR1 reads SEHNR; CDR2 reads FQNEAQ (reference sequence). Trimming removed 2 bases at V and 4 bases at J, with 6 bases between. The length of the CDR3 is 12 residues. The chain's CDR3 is CASSLQGYEQYF. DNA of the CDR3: TGTGCCAGCAGCTTACAGGGATACGAGCAGTACTTC.

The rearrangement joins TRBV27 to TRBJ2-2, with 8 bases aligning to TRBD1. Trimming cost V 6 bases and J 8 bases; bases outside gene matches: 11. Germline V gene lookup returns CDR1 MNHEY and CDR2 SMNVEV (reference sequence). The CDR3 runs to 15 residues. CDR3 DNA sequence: TGTGCCAGCAGCCTTCTCGGGACAGGTGGTGGGGAGCTGTTTTTT. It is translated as CASSLLGTGGGELFF.

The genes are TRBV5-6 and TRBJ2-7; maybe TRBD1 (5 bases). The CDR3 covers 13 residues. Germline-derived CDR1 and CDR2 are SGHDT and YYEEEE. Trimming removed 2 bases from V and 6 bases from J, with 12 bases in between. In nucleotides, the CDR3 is TGTGCCAGCAGCTTCAACCAGGGAACCGAGCAGTACTTC. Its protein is CASSFNQGTEQYF. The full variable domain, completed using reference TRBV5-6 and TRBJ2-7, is DAGVTQSPTHLIKTRGQQVTLRCSPKSGHDTVSWYQQALGQGPQFIFQYYEEEERQRGNFPDRFSGHQFPNYSSELNVNALLLGDSALYLCASSFNQGTEQYFGPGTRLTVT.

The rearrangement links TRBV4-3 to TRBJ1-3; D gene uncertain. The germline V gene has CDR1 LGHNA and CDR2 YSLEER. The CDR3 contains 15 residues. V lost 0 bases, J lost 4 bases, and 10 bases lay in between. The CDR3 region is CASSQDGQWGNTIYF. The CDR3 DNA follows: TGCGCCAGCAGCCAAGATGGTCAGTGGGGAAACACCATATATTTT.

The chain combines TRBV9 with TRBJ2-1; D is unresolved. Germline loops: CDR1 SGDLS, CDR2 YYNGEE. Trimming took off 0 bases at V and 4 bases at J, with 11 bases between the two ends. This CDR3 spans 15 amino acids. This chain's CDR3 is CASSVEPSYYNEQFF. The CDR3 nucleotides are TGTGCCAGCAGCGTAGAGCCTAGTTATTACAATGAGCAGTTCTTC.

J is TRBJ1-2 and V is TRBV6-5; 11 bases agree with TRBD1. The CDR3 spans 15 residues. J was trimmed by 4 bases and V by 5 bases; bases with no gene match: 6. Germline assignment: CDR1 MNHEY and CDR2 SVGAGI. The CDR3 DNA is TGTGCCAGCAGTGACTGGACAGGGGGCTCCTATGGCTACACCTTC. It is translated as CASSDWTGGSYGYTF.

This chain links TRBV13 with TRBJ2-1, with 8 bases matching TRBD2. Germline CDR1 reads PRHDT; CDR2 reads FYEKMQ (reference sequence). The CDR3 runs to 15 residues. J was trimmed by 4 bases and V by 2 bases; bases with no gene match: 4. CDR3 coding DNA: TGTGCCAGCAGCTTACGGGGGGGTATTTACAATGAGCAGTTCTTC. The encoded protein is CASSLRGGIYNEQFF.

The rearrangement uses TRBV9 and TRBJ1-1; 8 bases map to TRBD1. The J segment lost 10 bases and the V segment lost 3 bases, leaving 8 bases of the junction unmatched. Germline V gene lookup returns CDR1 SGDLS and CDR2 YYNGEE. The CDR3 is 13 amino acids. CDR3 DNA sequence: TGTGCCAGCAGCGGAGGACAGGGTCCCTTAGCTTTCTTT. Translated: CASSGGQGPLAFF.

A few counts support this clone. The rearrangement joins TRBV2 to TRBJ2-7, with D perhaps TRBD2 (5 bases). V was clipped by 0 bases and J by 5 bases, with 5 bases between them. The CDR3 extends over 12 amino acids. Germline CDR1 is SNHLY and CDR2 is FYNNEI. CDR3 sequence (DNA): TGTGCCAGCAGTGAAGCGAGGGACGAGCAGTACTTC. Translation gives CASSEARDEQYF.

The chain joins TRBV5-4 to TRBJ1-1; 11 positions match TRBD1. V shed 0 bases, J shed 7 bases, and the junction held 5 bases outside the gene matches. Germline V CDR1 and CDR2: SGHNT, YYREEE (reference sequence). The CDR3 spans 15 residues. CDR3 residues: CASSLGTGGYVEAFF. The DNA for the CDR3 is TGTGCCAGCAGCTTGGGGACAGGGGGCTATGTTGAAGCTTTCTTT.

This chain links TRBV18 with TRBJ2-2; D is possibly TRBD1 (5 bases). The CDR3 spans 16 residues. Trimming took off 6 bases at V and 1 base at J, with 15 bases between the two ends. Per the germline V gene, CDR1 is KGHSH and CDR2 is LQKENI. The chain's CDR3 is CASSRVGQLNTGELFF. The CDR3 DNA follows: TGTGCCAGCTCTCGCGTGGGGCAGTTGAACACCGGGGAGCTGTTTTTT.

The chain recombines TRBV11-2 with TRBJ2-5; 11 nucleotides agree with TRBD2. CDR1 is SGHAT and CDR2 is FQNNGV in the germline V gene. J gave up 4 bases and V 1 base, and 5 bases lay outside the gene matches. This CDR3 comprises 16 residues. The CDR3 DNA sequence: TGTGCCAGCAGCTTAGTTAGCGGGGGGGCCTCAGAGACCCAGTACTTC. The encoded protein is CASSLVSGGASETQYF.

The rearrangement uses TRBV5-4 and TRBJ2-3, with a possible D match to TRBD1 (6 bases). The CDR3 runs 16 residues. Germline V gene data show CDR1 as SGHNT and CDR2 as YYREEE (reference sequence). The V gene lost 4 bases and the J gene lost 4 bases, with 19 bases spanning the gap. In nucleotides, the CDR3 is TGTGCCAGCAGCCCCCTGATGGTCAGGGGAGCAGATACGCAGTATTTT. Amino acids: CASSPLMVRGADTQYF. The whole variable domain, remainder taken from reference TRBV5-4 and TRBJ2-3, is ETGVTQSPTHLIKTRGQQVTLRCSSQSGHNTVSWYQQALGQGPQFIFQYYREEENGRGNFPPRFSGLQFPNYSSELNVNALELDDSALYLCASSPLMVRGADTQYFGPGTRLTVL.

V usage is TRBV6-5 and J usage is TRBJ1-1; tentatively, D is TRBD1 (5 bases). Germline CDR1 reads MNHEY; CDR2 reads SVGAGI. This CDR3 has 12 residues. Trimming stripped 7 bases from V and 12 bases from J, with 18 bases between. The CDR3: CASNGREGKTFF. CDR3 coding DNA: TGTGCCAGCAACGGGCGGGAGGGGAAAACTTTCTTT.

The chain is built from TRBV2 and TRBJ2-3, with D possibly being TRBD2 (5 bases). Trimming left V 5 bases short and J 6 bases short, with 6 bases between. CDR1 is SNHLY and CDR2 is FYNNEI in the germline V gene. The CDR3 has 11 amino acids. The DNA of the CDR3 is TGTGCCAGCAGTCGAGGGGATACGCAGTATTTT. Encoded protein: CASSRGDTQYF. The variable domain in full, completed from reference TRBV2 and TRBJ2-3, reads EPEVTQTPSHQVTQMGQEVILRCVPISNHLYFYWYRQILGQKVEFLVSFYNNEISEKSEIFDDQFSVERPDGSNFTLKIRSTKLEDSAMYFCASSRGDTQYFGPGTRLTVL.

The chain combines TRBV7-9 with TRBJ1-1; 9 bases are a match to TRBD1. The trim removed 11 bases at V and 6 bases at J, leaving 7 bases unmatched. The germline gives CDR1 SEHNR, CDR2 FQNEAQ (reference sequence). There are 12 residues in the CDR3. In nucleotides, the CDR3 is TGTGCCGGAAACAGGGGGCCCCCTGAAGCTTTCTTT. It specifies CAGNRGPPEAFF.

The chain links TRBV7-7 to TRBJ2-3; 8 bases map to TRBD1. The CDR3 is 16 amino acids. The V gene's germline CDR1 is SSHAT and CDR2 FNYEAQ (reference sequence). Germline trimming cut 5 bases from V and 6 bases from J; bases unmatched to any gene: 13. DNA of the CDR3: TGTGCCAGCAGCCCAGAGGTGGCAGGGGGCGCGGATACGCAGTATTTT. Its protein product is CASSPEVAGGADTQYF.

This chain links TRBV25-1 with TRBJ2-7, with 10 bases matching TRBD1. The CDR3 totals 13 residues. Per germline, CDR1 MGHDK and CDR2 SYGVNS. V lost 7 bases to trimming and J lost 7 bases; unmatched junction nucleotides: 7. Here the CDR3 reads CASTSGTGVEQYF. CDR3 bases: TGTGCCAGCACTTCTGGGACAGGGGTAGAGCAGTACTTC.